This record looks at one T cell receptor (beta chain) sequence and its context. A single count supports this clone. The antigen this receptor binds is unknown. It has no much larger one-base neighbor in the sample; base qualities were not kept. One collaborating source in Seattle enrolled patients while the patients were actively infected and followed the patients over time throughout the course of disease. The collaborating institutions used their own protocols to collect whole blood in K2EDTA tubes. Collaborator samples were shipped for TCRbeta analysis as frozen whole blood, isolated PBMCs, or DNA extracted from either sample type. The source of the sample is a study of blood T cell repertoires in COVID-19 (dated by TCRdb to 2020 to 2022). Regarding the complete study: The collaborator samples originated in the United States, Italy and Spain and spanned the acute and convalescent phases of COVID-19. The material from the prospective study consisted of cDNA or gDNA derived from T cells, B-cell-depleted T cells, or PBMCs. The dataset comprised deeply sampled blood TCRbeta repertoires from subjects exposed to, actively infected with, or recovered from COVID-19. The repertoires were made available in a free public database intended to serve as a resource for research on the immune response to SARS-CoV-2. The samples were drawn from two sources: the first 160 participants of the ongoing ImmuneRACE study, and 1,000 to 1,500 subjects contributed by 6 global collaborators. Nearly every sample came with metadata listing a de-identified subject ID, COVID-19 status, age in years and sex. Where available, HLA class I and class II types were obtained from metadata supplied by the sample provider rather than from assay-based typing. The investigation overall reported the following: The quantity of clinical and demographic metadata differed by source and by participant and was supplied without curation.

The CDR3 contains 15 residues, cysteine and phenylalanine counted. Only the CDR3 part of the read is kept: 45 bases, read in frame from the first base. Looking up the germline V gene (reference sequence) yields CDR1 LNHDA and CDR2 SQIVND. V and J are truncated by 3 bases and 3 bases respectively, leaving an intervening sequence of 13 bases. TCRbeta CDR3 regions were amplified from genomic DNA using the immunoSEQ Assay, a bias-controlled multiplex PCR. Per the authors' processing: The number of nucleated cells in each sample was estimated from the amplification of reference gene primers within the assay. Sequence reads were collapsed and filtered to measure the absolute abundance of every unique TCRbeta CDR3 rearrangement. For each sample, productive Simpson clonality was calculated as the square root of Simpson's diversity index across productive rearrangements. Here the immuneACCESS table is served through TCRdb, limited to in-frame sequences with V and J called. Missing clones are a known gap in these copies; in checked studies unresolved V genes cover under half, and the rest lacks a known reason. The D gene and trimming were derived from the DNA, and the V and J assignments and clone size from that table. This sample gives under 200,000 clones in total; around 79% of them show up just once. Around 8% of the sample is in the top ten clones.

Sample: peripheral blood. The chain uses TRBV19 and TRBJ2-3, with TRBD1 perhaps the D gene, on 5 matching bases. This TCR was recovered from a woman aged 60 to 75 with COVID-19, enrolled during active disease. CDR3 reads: CASSILGQGTDTQYF. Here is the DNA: TGTGCCAGTAGTATCTTGGGGCAGGGTACAGATACGCAGTATTTT.